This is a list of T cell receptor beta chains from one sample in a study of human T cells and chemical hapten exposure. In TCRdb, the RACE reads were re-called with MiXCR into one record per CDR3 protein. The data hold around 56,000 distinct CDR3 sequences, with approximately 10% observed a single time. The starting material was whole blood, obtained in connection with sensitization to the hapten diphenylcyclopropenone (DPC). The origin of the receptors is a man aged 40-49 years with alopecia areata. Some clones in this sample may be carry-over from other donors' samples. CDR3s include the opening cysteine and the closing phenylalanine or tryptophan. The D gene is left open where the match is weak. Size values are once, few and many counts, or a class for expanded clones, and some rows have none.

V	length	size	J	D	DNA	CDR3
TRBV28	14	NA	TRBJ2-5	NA	TGTGCCAGCAGTGCGAGGACAGTTCAAGAGACCCAGTACTTC	CASSARTVQETQYF
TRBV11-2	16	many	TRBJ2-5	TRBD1	TGTGCCAGCAGCTTAGCTTTCTCAGGGGGCAAAGAGACCCAGTACTTC	CASSLAFSGGKETQYF
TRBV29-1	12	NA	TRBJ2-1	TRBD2	TGCAGCGGTTGGAGCGGGAGCCATAAGCAGTTCTTC	CSGWSGSHKQFF
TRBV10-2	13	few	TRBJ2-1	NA	TGCGCCAGCAGCCCCTTTCGGTACAATGAGCAGTTCTTC	CASSPFRYNEQFF
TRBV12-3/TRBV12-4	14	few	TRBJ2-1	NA	TGTGCCAGCAGTTTAGGACTAGGACCTAATGAGCAGTTCTTC	CASSLGLGPNEQFF
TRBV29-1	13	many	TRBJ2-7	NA	TGCAGCGTCGTTACTGGGACGGGAGACGAGCAGTACTTC	CSVVTGTGDEQYF
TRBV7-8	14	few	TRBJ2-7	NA	TGTGCCAGCAGCCCTCCAAGCAGGGTCTACGAGCAGTACTTC	CASSPPSRVYEQYF
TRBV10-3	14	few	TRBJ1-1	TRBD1	TGTGCCATCCAGGGGGCTAGCTCGAACACTGAAGCTTTCTTT	CAIQGASSNTEAFF
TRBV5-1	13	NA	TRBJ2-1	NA	TGCGCCAGCAGCTTGTGGGTGGCTAATGAGCAGTTCTTC	CASSLWVANEQFF
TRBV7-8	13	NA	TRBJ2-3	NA	TGTGCCATTTCGGACAGTAGCACAGATACGCAGTATTTT	CAISDSSTDTQYF
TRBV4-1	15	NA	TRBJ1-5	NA	TGCGCCAGCAGCCAGGGACCGACCGGGGATCAGCCCCAGCATTTT	CASSQGPTGDQPQHF
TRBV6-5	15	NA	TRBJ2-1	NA	TGTGCCAGCAGTTCCTACGGTGGGCCTGACAATGAGCAGTTCTTC	CASSSYGGPDNEQFF
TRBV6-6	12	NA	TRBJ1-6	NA	TGTGCCAGCAGTAACAGGCATTCACCCCTCCACTTT	CASSNRHSPLHF
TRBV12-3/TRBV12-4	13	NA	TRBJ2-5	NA	TGTGCCAGCAGTCTGCAAGGGAGGGAGACCCAGTACTTC	CASSLQGRETQYF
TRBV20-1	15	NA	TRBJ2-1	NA	TGCAGTGCTAGAGACCCGGGAACAAGATACAATGAGCAGTTCTTC	CSARDPGTRYNEQFF
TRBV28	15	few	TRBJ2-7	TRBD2	TGTGCCAGCAGCCCCGAGACTAGCGGCACTCTGGAGCAGTACTTC	CASSPETSGTLEQYF
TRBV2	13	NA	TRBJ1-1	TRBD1	TGTGCCAGCAGCGCAGGGGGTATCACTGAAGCTTTCTTT	CASSAGGITEAFF